A selection of T cell receptor beta chains follows, all from one sample in a study of PD-1 blockade in classical Hodgkin lymphoma. Produced via immunoSEQ multiplex PCR; TCRdb's table is partial and in-frame only. This sample has roughly 30,000 clones, with around 89% found just once. Material for sequencing was CD4+ T cells from blood. These receptors were collected from a human donor with classical Hodgkin lymphoma. Both conserved end residues are part of each CDR3. Fields, in order: V gene, J gene, clone size, D gene, CDR3 protein, CDR3 DNA. The D gene is left open where the match is weak. Some rows have no size entry. The others give once, few or many, or a class for an expanded clone.

v_call: TRBV6-1; j_call: TRBJ1-1; clone_size: NA; d_call: NA; cdr3_aa: CASTETDPMNTEAFF; cdr3_nt: TGTGCCAGCACCGAGACAGACCCTATGAACACTGAAGCTTTCTTT
v_call: TRBV19; j_call: TRBJ2-3; clone_size: NA; d_call: NA; cdr3_aa: CASSIGGAGTDTQYF; cdr3_nt: TGTGCCAGTAGTATTGGGGGCGCTGGCACAGATACGCAGTATTTT
v_call: TRBV27; j_call: TRBJ2-1; clone_size: NA; d_call: NA; cdr3_aa: CASTNPEGGSYNEQFF; cdr3_nt: TGTGCCAGCACGAACCCAGAGGGGGGGTCATACAATGAGCAGTTCTTC
v_call: TRBV5-3; j_call: TRBJ2-7; clone_size: NA; d_call: NA; cdr3_aa: CARSLVCGGSYFYEQYF; cdr3_nt: TGTGCCAGAAGCTTGGTATGTGGGGGTTCGTACTTCTACGAGCAGTACTTC
v_call: TRBV7-9; j_call: TRBJ2-1; clone_size: NA; d_call: TRBD2; cdr3_aa: CASSSSGTSGRRNEQFF; cdr3_nt: TGTGCCAGCAGCTCATCCGGGACTAGCGGGAGGCGGAATGAGCAGTTCTTC
v_call: TRBV9; j_call: TRBJ1-1; clone_size: few; d_call: NA; cdr3_aa: CASSVGVGRNTEAFF; cdr3_nt: TGTGCCAGCAGCGTAGGTGTGGGGAGGAACACTGAAGCTTTCTTT
v_call: TRBV5-1; j_call: TRBJ2-5; clone_size: NA; d_call: TRBD1; cdr3_aa: CASSPGQGEETQYF; cdr3_nt: TGCGCCAGCAGCCCGGGACAGGGGGAAGAGACCCAGTACTTC
v_call: TRBV9; j_call: TRBJ2-6; clone_size: NA; d_call: NA; cdr3_aa: CASSVQGSGANVLTF; cdr3_nt: TGTGCCAGCAGCGTTCAGGGATCTGGGGCCAACGTCCTGACTTTC
v_call: TRBV7-6; j_call: TRBJ1-1; clone_size: once; d_call: NA; cdr3_aa: CASSLGGGTEAFF; cdr3_nt: TGTGCCAGCAGCTTAGGAGGGGGCACTGAAGCTTTCTTT
v_call: TRBV18; j_call: TRBJ2-6; clone_size: NA; d_call: TRBD2; cdr3_aa: CASSPPGGISGANVLTF; cdr3_nt: TGTGCCAGCTCACCACCGGGAGGGATCTCTGGGGCCAACGTCCTGACTTTC
v_call: TRBV19; j_call: TRBJ2-1; clone_size: NA; d_call: TRBD2; cdr3_aa: CASSILVPSGRPYNEQFF; cdr3_nt: TGTGCCAGTAGTATACTGGTCCCTAGCGGACGCCCCTACAATGAGCAGTTCTTC
v_call: TRBV6-5; j_call: TRBJ2-5; clone_size: NA; d_call: NA; cdr3_aa: CASSYSTQETQYF; cdr3_nt: TGTGCCAGCAGTTACTCCACTCAAGAGACCCAGTACTTC
v_call: TRBV5-1; j_call: TRBJ2-1; clone_size: NA; d_call: NA; cdr3_aa: CASSLGLTSSYNEQFF; cdr3_nt: TGCGCCAGCAGCTTGGGGCTAACGAGCTCCTACAATGAGCAGTTCTTC
v_call: TRBV19; j_call: TRBJ1-1; clone_size: NA; d_call: NA; cdr3_aa: CASSIEQGLGTEAFF; cdr3_nt: TGTGCCAGTAGTATAGAACAGGGATTGGGCACTGAAGCTTTCTTT
v_call: TRBV27; j_call: TRBJ1-5; clone_size: NA; d_call: NA; cdr3_aa: CASSLVSTQPQHF; cdr3_nt: TGTGCCAGCAGTTTAGTGTCGACTCAGCCCCAGCATTTT
v_call: TRBV5-1; j_call: TRBJ1-1; clone_size: NA; d_call: TRBD1; cdr3_aa: CASSSRGQGAANTEAFF; cdr3_nt: TGCGCCAGCAGCTCTAGGGGGCAGGGCGCAGCGAACACTGAAGCTTTCTTT
v_call: TRBV7-2; j_call: TRBJ2-7; clone_size: NA; d_call: TRBD1; cdr3_aa: CASSPGTGATYEQYF; cdr3_nt: TGTGCCAGCAGCCCCGGGACAGGGGCGACCTACGAGCAGTACTTC
v_call: TRBV5-1; j_call: TRBJ1-2; clone_size: NA; d_call: NA; cdr3_aa: CASSLGGFDYGYTF; cdr3_nt: TGCGCCAGCAGCCTAGGGGGGTTTGACTATGGCTACACCTTC
v_call: TRBV18; j_call: TRBJ2-1; clone_size: NA; d_call: TRBD2; cdr3_aa: CASSPSGRVYNEQFF; cdr3_nt: TGTGCCAGCTCACCAAGCGGGAGGGTATACAATGAGCAGTTCTTC
v_call: TRBV29-1; j_call: TRBJ1-2; clone_size: NA; d_call: TRBD1; cdr3_aa: CSVAGQGGLDGYTF; cdr3_nt: TGCAGCGTAGCCGGACAGGGTGGGTTGGATGGCTACACCTTC
v_call: TRBV30; j_call: TRBJ2-5; clone_size: NA; d_call: TRBD2; cdr3_aa: CAWSVKGALAGFRRETQYF; cdr3_nt: TGTGCCTGGAGTGTAAAAGGGGCCCTAGCGGGATTTCGGAGGGAGACCCAGTACTTC
v_call: TRBV10-2; j_call: TRBJ2-7; clone_size: NA; d_call: NA; cdr3_aa: CASSERLGPYEQYF; cdr3_nt: TGCGCCAGCAGTGAAAGACTAGGACCGTACGAGCAGTACTTC
v_call: TRBV5-1; j_call: TRBJ1-2; clone_size: NA; d_call: TRBD1; cdr3_aa: CASSLGTGQGYGYTF; cdr3_nt: TGCGCCAGCAGCTTGGGAACGGGACAGGGCTATGGCTACACCTTC
v_call: TRBV6-6; j_call: TRBJ1-2; clone_size: few; d_call: NA; cdr3_aa: CASSYLLNYGYTF; cdr3_nt: TGTGCCAGCAGTTACCTTCTGAACTATGGCTACACCTTC
v_call: TRBV4-1; j_call: TRBJ1-2; clone_size: NA; d_call: NA; cdr3_aa: CASSQEVSTHYGYTF; cdr3_nt: TGCGCCAGCAGCCAAGAGGTTAGCACCCACTATGGCTACACCTTC
v_call: TRBV5-1; j_call: TRBJ2-5; clone_size: NA; d_call: NA; cdr3_aa: CASSGAPGPSVETQYF; cdr3_nt: TGCGCCAGCAGCGGGGCCCCGGGACCTAGTGTGGAGACCCAGTACTTC
v_call: TRBV2; j_call: TRBJ2-1; clone_size: NA; d_call: TRBD1; cdr3_aa: CASSEDRAGYNEQFF; cdr3_nt: TGTGCCAGCAGTGAGGACAGGGCGGGGTACAATGAGCAGTTCTTC
v_call: TRBV18; j_call: TRBJ2-5; clone_size: NA; d_call: NA; cdr3_aa: CASSPTLQETQYF; cdr3_nt: TGTGCCAGCTCCCCGACCCTTCAAGAGACCCAGTACTTC
v_call: TRBV5-6; j_call: TRBJ2-5; clone_size: NA; d_call: NA; cdr3_aa: CASSLAPEVIGETQYF; cdr3_nt: TGTGCCAGCAGCTTGGCCCCGGAGGTAATTGGAGAGACCCAGTACTTC
v_call: TRBV2; j_call: TRBJ1-2; clone_size: few; d_call: NA; cdr3_aa: CASSDRLSGYTF; cdr3_nt: TGTGCCAGCAGTGATAGACTCTCTGGCTACACCTTC
v_call: TRBV7-7; j_call: TRBJ2-2; clone_size: NA; d_call: NA; cdr3_aa: CASSPTWGTGELFF; cdr3_nt: TGTGCCAGCAGCCCCACCTGGGGGACCGGGGAGCTGTTTTTT
v_call: TRBV5-4; j_call: TRBJ2-1; clone_size: NA; d_call: NA; cdr3_aa: CASSNGVGVYNEQFF; cdr3_nt: TGTGCCAGCAGCAACGGTGTCGGGGTGTACAATGAGCAGTTCTTC
v_call: TRBV18; j_call: TRBJ2-7; clone_size: once; d_call: NA; cdr3_aa: CASSLTQGKGSYEQYF; cdr3_nt: TGTGCCAGCTCTCTGACCCAGGGAAAGGGAAGCTACGAGCAGTACTTC
v_call: TRBV5-1; j_call: TRBJ1-1; clone_size: NA; d_call: TRBD1; cdr3_aa: CASSSGTGLNTEAFF; cdr3_nt: TGCGCCAGCAGTTCCGGGACAGGTCTAAACACTGAAGCTTTCTTT
v_call: TRBV2; j_call: TRBJ2-5; clone_size: NA; d_call: TRBD2; cdr3_aa: CASRGLAGVETQYF; cdr3_nt: TGTGCCAGCAGAGGACTAGCGGGAGTGGAGACCCAGTACTTC
v_call: TRBV7-9; j_call: TRBJ2-1; clone_size: NA; d_call: NA; cdr3_aa: CASSTGSGIHNEQFF; cdr3_nt: TGTGCCAGCAGCACAGGCTCGGGAATCCACAATGAGCAGTTCTTC
v_call: TRBV12-5; j_call: TRBJ2-1; clone_size: NA; d_call: NA; cdr3_aa: CASGLGTPNNEQFF; cdr3_nt: TGTGCTAGTGGTTTGGGGACTCCGAACAATGAGCAGTTCTTC
v_call: TRBV2; j_call: TRBJ1-4; clone_size: NA; d_call: NA; cdr3_aa: CASSDETVVKEKLFF; cdr3_nt: TGTGCCAGCAGCGACGAGACAGTTGTAAAAGAAAAACTGTTTTTT
v_call: TRBV5-1; j_call: TRBJ2-6; clone_size: NA; d_call: NA; cdr3_aa: CASSLTAPGSGANVLTF; cdr3_nt: TGCGCCAGCAGCTTGACCGCCCCCGGGTCTGGGGCCAACGTCCTGACTTTC
v_call: TRBV5-4; j_call: TRBJ1-1; clone_size: NA; d_call: TRBD1; cdr3_aa: CASSLTRDRAEAFF; cdr3_nt: TGTGCCAGCAGCTTGACCCGGGACAGGGCAGAAGCTTTCTTT
v_call: TRBV9; j_call: TRBJ2-4; clone_size: NA; d_call: TRBD1; cdr3_aa: CASSVAGTGGIQYF; cdr3_nt: TGTGCCAGCAGCGTAGCCGGGACAGGAGGCATTCAGTACTTC
v_call: TRBV2; j_call: TRBJ1-1; clone_size: few; d_call: NA; cdr3_aa: CASSGSREAFF; cdr3_nt: TGTGCCAGCAGTGGATCAAGGGAAGCTTTCTTT
v_call: TRBV28; j_call: TRBJ1-3; clone_size: NA; d_call: NA; cdr3_aa: CASSSLLRGISSGNTIYF; cdr3_nt: TGTGCCAGCAGTTCGCTCTTGAGGGGAATAAGCTCTGGAAACACCATATATTTT
v_call: TRBV10-3; j_call: TRBJ1-1; clone_size: few; d_call: NA; cdr3_aa: CAISRTRDTEAFF; cdr3_nt: TGTGCCATCAGTCGGACCCGAGACACTGAAGCTTTCTTT
v_call: TRBV7-2; j_call: TRBJ1-3; clone_size: NA; d_call: NA; cdr3_aa: CASSPLGGPSGNTIYF; cdr3_nt: TGTGCCAGCAGTCCCCTGGGCGGACCATCTGGAAACACCATATATTTT
v_call: TRBV7-2; j_call: TRBJ2-5; clone_size: NA; d_call: TRBD1; cdr3_aa: CASSPDRVFRETQYF; cdr3_nt: TGTGCCAGCAGCCCCGACAGGGTATTTCGAGAGACCCAGTACTTC
v_call: TRBV19; j_call: TRBJ1-2; clone_size: NA; d_call: NA; cdr3_aa: CASTPIGALKTVFNYGYTF; cdr3_nt: TGTGCCAGTACCCCTATAGGGGCCTTAAAAACCGTTTTTAACTATGGCTACACCTTC